Listed below are T cell receptor beta chains from one sample, sequenced in a study of CD4+ T cells in melanoma. The assay was immunoSEQ multiplex PCR, and TCRdb's table has in-frame clones only and misses some. The sample carries some 13,000 clones, about three quarters recorded once. Sequencing was carried out using cells from a culture (not recorded whether cultured in vitro). These receptors were collected from a human donor with melanoma. The CDR3 runs from the conserved cysteine through the conserved F or W. The D gene is left open where the match is weak. Part of the rows lack a size; the others show once, few, many or a class for expanded clones.

abundance	d_gene	v_gene	j_gene	CDR3aa	CDR3nt
NA	TRBD1	TRBV2	TRBJ1-2	CASSPQQGQYGYTF	TGTGCCAGCAGTCCTCAACAGGGGCAGTATGGCTACACCTTC
NA	TRBD1	TRBV9	TRBJ1-2	CASSRRQGLSGYTF	TGTGCCAGCAGTCGGCGACAGGGACTATCTGGCTACACCTTC
NA	TRBD2	TRBV5-1	TRBJ2-3	CASSFAGEGTQYF	TGCGCCAGCAGCTTCGCGGGGGAGGGTACGCAGTATTTT
NA	NA	TRBV11-1	TRBJ2-1	CASSLHFDNEQFF	TGTGCCAGCAGCTTACATTTCGACAATGAGCAGTTCTTC
NA	NA	TRBV5-5	TRBJ1-2	CASSTGANYGYTF	TGTGCCAGCAGCACGGGCGCTAACTATGGCTACACCTTC
NA	TRBD1	TRBV30	TRBJ2-4	CAWKKGTGGNIQYF	TGTGCCTGGAAAAAAGGGACAGGGGGAAACATTCAGTACTTC
NA	NA	TRBV11-3	TRBJ1-1	CASSRLGGTEAFF	TGTGCCAGCAGCCGTCTCGGAGGCACTGAAGCTTTCTTT
few	TRBD1	TRBV5-6	TRBJ2-3	CASSLVWQGARSSTDTQYF	TGTGCCAGCAGCTTGGTTTGGCAGGGGGCCCGATCTAGCACAGATACGCAGTATTTT
NA	NA	TRBV19	TRBJ1-2	CASSISGRWGYTF	TGTGCCAGTAGTATCAGTGGACGGTGGGGCTACACCTTC
NA	NA	TRBV5-1	TRBJ2-1	CASSAGGGDNEQFF	TGCGCCAGCAGCGCCGGAGGGGGGGACAATGAGCAGTTCTTC
NA	TRBD1	TRBV7-3	TRBJ1-1	CASSRDRGTEAFF	TGTGCCAGCAGCCGGGACAGAGGAACTGAAGCTTTCTTT
NA	NA	TRBV7-6	TRBJ2-3	CASSPGGTADGGTDTQYF	TGTGCCAGCAGCCCAGGGGGGACAGCCGATGGGGGCACAGATACGCAGTATTTT
once	NA	TRBV7-6	TRBJ2-1	CASIDSGGLYNEQFF	TGTGCCAGCATCGATTCGGGGGGCCTCTACAATGAGCAGTTCTTC
NA	NA	TRBV30	TRBJ1-1	CAWKKGGDAFF	TGTGCCTGGAAAAAGGGGGGCGACGCTTTCTTT